This TCR beta chain was sequenced in a study of T-cell reconstitution after alpha-beta-depleted transplantation in children. The TCRbeta library incorporated unique molecular identifiers. MiXCR was run by TCRdb on the PCR reads, yielding one entry per CDR3 protein. The sample consists of some 530,000 distinct CDR3 sequences, approximately 12% of them appearing once. Trimming took 0 bases from V and 2 from J, leaving 20 bases between them. The CDR3 extends over 20 amino acids. CDR1 is ENHRY and CDR2 is SYGVKD in the germline V gene. V is TRBV10-3 and J is TRBJ2-6; the D gene is possibly TRBD1 (6 bases). This sequence was found in a human donor who donated a stem cell graft to a child with combined immunodeficiency. The material was PBMCs from the stem cell graft donor, obtained from the stem cell graft. The CDR3 loop is CAISESLLQGLTPGANVLTF. The CDR3 bases are TGTGCCATCAGTGAGTCCCTTTTACAGGGATTGACCCCTGGGGCCAACGTCCTGACTTTC.